This T cell receptor (beta chain) was identified during a study of brain T cells in children with intractable seizures. The table lists this clone with a count of one. Data came from immunoSEQ multiplex PCR; TCRdb stores just in-frame clones and leaves some out. This sample yields tens of thousands of clones, of which about 93% are seen a single time; over 1.5% belongs to the top ten. CDR3 size: 16 residues. Trimming at V came to 3 bases and at J to 1 base, leaving 6 bases not matched to a gene. The germline gives CDR1 MNHEY, CDR2 SMNVEV (reference sequence). Sequencing used peripheral blood, obtained at surgery. This clonotype was sampled from a boy in the first two years of life with tuberous sclerosis and intractable seizures. The chain is built from TRBV27 and TRBJ2-5, with TRBD1 matching over 9 bases. CDR3: CASSLFGTGTQETQYF. DNA of the CDR3: TGTGCCAGCAGTTTGTTCGGGACAGGGACCCAAGAGACCCAGTACTTC.